These T cell receptor beta chains were read from a single sample in a study of identifying expanded T cells in peripheral blood. Generated by immunoSEQ multiplex PCR, the TCRdb table keeps only in-frame clones and is missing some. The table has approximately 100,000 clones, around 89% seen once. The sequenced sample consisted of blood. The receptors here all came from a person aged 18 to 70 in good health. The CDR3 runs from the conserved cysteine through the conserved F or W. The D gene is left open where the match is weak. Only part of the rows carry a size: once, few, many, or a class if the clone is expanded.

j_gene,abundance,v_gene,d_gene,CDR3nt,CDR3aa
TRBJ2-2,once,TRBV10-2,TRBD2,TGCGCCAGCGTTAGCGGGGGCTTGAACACCGGGGAGCTGTTTTTT,CASVSGGLNTGELFF
TRBJ2-1,NA,TRBV25-1,NA,TGTGCCAACCGCCCCGGGAAGTTTACGGACCACTTGGAGGAGCAGTTCTTC,CANRPGKFTDHLEEQFF
TRBJ1-2,once,TRBV7-9,NA,TGTGCCAGCAGCCCCCAGCCCTTGCCCTATGGCTACACCTTC,CASSPQPLPYGYTF
TRBJ2-7,NA,TRBV5-1,NA,TGCGCCAGCAGCTCCCCCGAGGTCCCGGACTCCTACGAGCAGTACTTC,CASSSPEVPDSYEQYF
TRBJ2-5,NA,TRBV6-5,TRBD2,TGTGCCAGCAGTTACTTGGGACTAGCGGGGAGAAGGACCCAGTACTTC,CASSYLGLAGRRTQYF
TRBJ1-5,NA,TRBV6-8,NA,TGTGCCAGCAGTTGGGACAATAGCAATCAGCCCCAGCATTTT,CASSWDNSNQPQHF
TRBJ1-2,NA,TRBV7-8,TRBD1,TGTGCCAGCAGCGTGATAAGCGGGACAGGGAGGTTCCGGGGATTTGGCTACACCTTC,CASSVISGTGRFRGFGYTF
TRBJ2-3,NA,TRBV30,NA,TGTGCCTGGGAGTCGCTGGGGGGCGTAGATACGCAGTATTTT,CAWESLGGVDTQYF
TRBJ2-6,NA,TRBV14,TRBD1,TGTGCCATTGGACAGGCCGGGGCCAACGTCCTGACTTTC,CAIGQAGANVLTF
TRBJ2-7,NA,TRBV2,NA,TGTGCCAGCCGGGAGAGCTCCTACGAGCAGTACTTC,CASRESSYEQYF
TRBJ1-4,NA,TRBV15,NA,TGTGCCACCAGCAGAGGTCGGGGTGCTAATGAAAAACTGTTTTTT,CATSRGRGANEKLFF
TRBJ2-7,NA,TRBV6-5,TRBD1,TGTGCCAGCAGTTACTCAGGGGGCCCTTACGAGCAGTACTTC,CASSYSGGPYEQYF
TRBJ1-5,NA,TRBV2,TRBD1,TGTGCCAGCAACAGGGGGGTTGATCAGCCCCAGCATTTT,CASNRGVDQPQHF
TRBJ2-5,NA,TRBV7-9,NA,TGTGCCAGCAGCTTGTGGTCAGGGACCTCGGGGACCCAGTACTTC,CASSLWSGTSGTQYF
TRBJ1-1,NA,TRBV4-1,NA,TGCGCCAGCAGCCAAGGAGGGTCTGAAGCTTTCTTT,CASSQGGSEAFF
TRBJ1-4,NA,TRBV7-9,NA,TGTGCCAGCAGCTCAACGGACAGAGCGAATGAAAAACTGTTTTTT,CASSSTDRANEKLFF
TRBJ1-1,NA,TRBV4-3,NA,TGCGCCAGCAGCCGGGGTACAGGTGAAATGAACACTGAAGCTTTCTTT,CASSRGTGEMNTEAFF
TRBJ1-1,NA,TRBV5-1,NA,TGCGCCAGCAGCTTGGGATCTACTTCGAACACTGAAGCTTTCTTT,CASSLGSTSNTEAFF
TRBJ1-5,once,TRBV5-1,NA,TGCGCCAGCAGCTTTGGGGACCGCAATCAGCCCCAGCATTTT,CASSFGDRNQPQHF
TRBJ2-3,NA,TRBV19,NA,TGTGCCAGTAGTCCTGCAGGTTTGTCGCAGTATTTT,CASSPAGLSQYF
TRBJ2-5,NA,TRBV29-1,TRBD2,TGCAGCGTTGAGGGGCGGGGGGAAGAGACCCAGTACTTC,CSVEGRGEETQYF
TRBJ1-3,once,TRBV12-5,NA,TGTGCTAGTGGTTCACAGGGAAACACCATATATTTT,CASGSQGNTIYF
TRBJ1-4,NA,TRBV4-2,NA,TGTGCCAGCAGCCAAGAGGGCAGGGGCTATCAAAAACTGTTTTTT,CASSQEGRGYQKLFF
TRBJ1-6,NA,TRBV28,TRBD1,TGTGCCAGCAGTTCCGGACAGGGGTTGAGTAATTCACCCCTCCACTTT,CASSSGQGLSNSPLHF
TRBJ1-1,NA,TRBV20-1,NA,TGCAGTGCTAGGGGGCCTCGAGGAGCTTTCTTT,CSARGPRGAFF
TRBJ2-2,NA,TRBV7-2,NA,TGTGCCAGCAGCTTAGCTGTAGCCCTGAACACCGGGGAGCTGTTTTTT,CASSLAVALNTGELFF
TRBJ2-2,NA,TRBV7-2,NA,TGTGCCAGCAGCAAGGCGTTCTCCGGGGAGCTGTTTTTT,CASSKAFSGELFF
TRBJ2-1,NA,TRBV6-1,NA,TGTGCCAGCAGCGCAGAGGGAACCTTCAATGAGCAGTTCTTC,CASSAEGTFNEQFF
TRBJ2-5,NA,TRBV5-4,TRBD2,TGTGCCAGCAGCTTGACTAGCGGATCCCAAGAGACCCAGTACTTC,CASSLTSGSQETQYF
TRBJ1-2,NA,TRBV25-1,TRBD1,TGTGCCAGCGGACAGGGCGACTATGGCTACACCTTC,CASGQGDYGYTF
TRBJ1-6,NA,TRBV10-3,NA,TGTGCCATCAGTGAGTCGAGTACTCTTTATAATTCACCCCTCCACTTT,CAISESSTLYNSPLHF
TRBJ1-2,NA,TRBV7-2,NA,TGTGCCAGCAGTCCAAACGGGCCCTATGGCTACACCTTC,CASSPNGPYGYTF
TRBJ2-5,once,TRBV10-3,TRBD2,TGTGCCATCAGTCGAGCGGGGGTAGGTCAAGAGACCCAGTACTTC,CAISRAGVGQETQYF
TRBJ1-5,NA,TRBV19,NA,TGTGCCAGTACTGAGGGACGGATGTTCAATCAGCCCCAGCATTTT,CASTEGRMFNQPQHF
TRBJ2-3,NA,TRBV5-4,TRBD2,TGTGCCAGCAGCTCAGCCGGGACTAGCGGGGGAAACACAGATACGCAGTATTTT,CASSSAGTSGGNTDTQYF
TRBJ1-3,NA,TRBV5-4,NA,TGTGCCAGCAGCCGGACAGAAGGAAACACCATATATTTT,CASSRTEGNTIYF
TRBJ1-6,NA,TRBV7-8,TRBD1,TGTGCCAGCAGCTCATGGGGACAGGGCAATTCACCCCTCCACTTT,CASSSWGQGNSPLHF
TRBJ1-1,few,TRBV5-4,NA,TGTGCCAGCAGCTTCTATCTTAGGACTGAAGCTTTCTTT,CASSFYLRTEAFF
TRBJ1-5,NA,TRBV21-1,NA,TGTGCCGGATGGACAGGGGGTGAGGATCAGCCCCAGCATTTT,CAGWTGGEDQPQHF
TRBJ1-5,NA,TRBV5-6,TRBD1,TGTGCCAGCAGCAGATCGGACAGGGTTGTGGGGCAGCCCCAGCATTTT,CASSRSDRVVGQPQHF
TRBJ2-2,NA,TRBV5-1,NA,TGCGCCAGCAGCTCGGACTCTAACACCGGGGAGCTGTTTTTT,CASSSDSNTGELFF
TRBJ2-5,NA,TRBV7-7,TRBD1,TGTGCCAGCAGCTCGTCAGGGGGCCCAGAGACCCAGTACTTC,CASSSSGGPETQYF
TRBJ2-1,NA,TRBV6-1,TRBD2,TGTGCCAGCAGTGAAAGCGGGGGCTACAATGAGCAGTTCTTC,CASSESGGYNEQFF
TRBJ1-5,NA,TRBV5-8,NA,TGTGCCAGCAGCTTTTTTGGCCCGGAGGGCGATCAGCCCCAGCATTTT,CASSFFGPEGDQPQHF
TRBJ1-6,NA,TRBV18,TRBD1,TGTGCCAGCTCGCCCGACAGGGATTCACCCCTCCACTTT,CASSPDRDSPLHF
TRBJ1-1,NA,TRBV7-9,NA,TGTGCCAGCAGCTTAGGGGTGGGCGCAGGGCTGAACACTGAAGCTTTCTTT,CASSLGVGAGLNTEAFF
TRBJ2-3,NA,TRBV11-2,NA,TGTGCCAGCAGCCAATTCGATGTCGCTAGCACAGATACGCAGTATTTT,CASSQFDVASTDTQYF
TRBJ1-5,NA,TRBV7-2,TRBD1,TGTGCCAGCAGCTTAGGGCCGGGCGCAGGGGGGGGTCAGCCCCAGCATTTT,CASSLGPGAGGGQPQHF